One sample yielded the 8 T cell receptor beta chains listed below, sequenced in a study of blood T cell repertoires in COVID-19. Sequencing used immunoSEQ multiplex PCR; TCRdb keeps in-frame clones, though not all of them. Of around 300,000 clones in the sample, around 89% were seen once. Sequenced: PBMCs or T cells enriched from blood (not recorded which). The receptor set was obtained from a woman between 18 and 29 years old who had recovered from COVID-19.

This rearrangement joins TRBV12-3 or TRBV12-4 to TRBJ2-7; D perhaps matches TRBD1 (5 bases). CDR3 size: 11 residues. Trimming removed 6 bases from V and 9 bases from J, with 12 bases in between. DNA for the CDR3: TGTGCCAGCAGCCCAGGGTCCAGGCAGTACTTC. Protein: CASSPGSRQYF.

The rearrangement links TRBV19 to TRBJ2-7; 10 bases match TRBD2. This CDR3 has 19 amino acids. V shed 1 base, J shed 4 bases, and the junction held 16 bases outside the gene matches. The V gene's germline CDR1 is LNHDA and CDR2 SQIVND (reference sequence). The CDR3: CASSIGVEAGGYLLYEQYF. CDR3 DNA: TGTGCCAGTAGTATAGGGGTGGAAGCGGGGGGGTATCTTCTGTACGAGCAGTACTTC. Combining the CDR3 with reference TRBV19 and TRBJ2-7 gives the whole variable domain DGGITQSPKYLFRKEGQNVTLSCEQNLNHDAMYWYRQDPGQGLRLIYYSQIVNDFQKGDIAEGYSVSREKKESFPLTVTSAQKNPTAFYLCASSIGVEAGGYLLYEQYFGPGTRLTVT.

The V call is TRBV15, the J call TRBJ1-5, with a weak D call TRBD1 (5 bases). From germline, CDR1 is LNHNV and CDR2 YYDKDF (reference sequence). V gave up 2 bases and J gave up 3 bases, with 14 bases separating them. The CDR3 runs 16 residues. This CDR3 is CATSRSTGSPNQPQHF. For the CDR3, the DNA is TGTGCCACCAGCAGAAGTACAGGTAGCCCCAATCAGCCCCAGCATTTT.

V gene TRBV4-1 combines with J gene TRBJ1-2; tentatively, D is TRBD1 (5 bases). CDR3 length: 16 amino acids. The V end was cut by 4 bases, the J end by 0 bases, with 15 bases between. Per the germline V gene, CDR1 is MGHRA and CDR2 is YSYEKL. CDR3 in amino acids: CASSLGRHRSNYGYTF. Written as DNA, the CDR3 is TGCGCCAGCAGCCTAGGGCGGCACAGGTCTAACTATGGCTACACCTTC.

V usage is TRBV6-5 and J usage is TRBJ1-1; a weak D match, TRBD1 (5 bases). Trimming left V 6 bases short and J 4 bases short, with 15 bases between. Germline V gives CDR1 MNHEY, CDR2 SVGAGI. This CDR3 has 14 residues. CDR3: CASSTGPGGTEAFF. As DNA, the CDR3 is TGTGCCAGCAGCACAGGCCCCGGGGGCACTGAAGCTTTCTTT.

This chain uses TRBV27 with TRBJ2-4, with TRBD1 matching 12 bases. Germline loops: CDR1 MNHEY, CDR2 SMNVEV (reference sequence). The trim removed 7 bases at V and 8 bases at J, leaving 9 bases unmatched. CDR3 size: 15 residues. CDR3 sequence reads: CASMSGTGGADIQYF. CDR3 coding DNA: TGTGCCAGCATGTCCGGGACAGGGGGCGCGGACATTCAGTACTTC.

The chain carries TRBV19 and TRBJ1-3; D is perhaps TRBD1 (6 bases). The CDR3 covers 16 residues. V was trimmed by 5 bases and J by 0 bases, leaving 14 bases between them. From germline, CDR1 is LNHDA and CDR2 SQIVND (reference sequence). CDR3 nucleotides: TGTGCCAGTAGTCCCCGGGACACCTTCTCTGGAAACACCATATATTTT. Translation: CASSPRDTFSGNTIYF.

V gene TRBV7-5 combines with J gene TRBJ1-2; the table's D call TRBD1 went unverified against the DNA. TRBV7-5 is a pseudogene locus. This CDR3 has 14 amino acids. The CDR3 sequence is CARSPRTGRFGYTF. In DNA form, the CDR3 reads TGTGCCAGAAGCCCCAGGACAGGGCGATTTGGCTACACCTTC.